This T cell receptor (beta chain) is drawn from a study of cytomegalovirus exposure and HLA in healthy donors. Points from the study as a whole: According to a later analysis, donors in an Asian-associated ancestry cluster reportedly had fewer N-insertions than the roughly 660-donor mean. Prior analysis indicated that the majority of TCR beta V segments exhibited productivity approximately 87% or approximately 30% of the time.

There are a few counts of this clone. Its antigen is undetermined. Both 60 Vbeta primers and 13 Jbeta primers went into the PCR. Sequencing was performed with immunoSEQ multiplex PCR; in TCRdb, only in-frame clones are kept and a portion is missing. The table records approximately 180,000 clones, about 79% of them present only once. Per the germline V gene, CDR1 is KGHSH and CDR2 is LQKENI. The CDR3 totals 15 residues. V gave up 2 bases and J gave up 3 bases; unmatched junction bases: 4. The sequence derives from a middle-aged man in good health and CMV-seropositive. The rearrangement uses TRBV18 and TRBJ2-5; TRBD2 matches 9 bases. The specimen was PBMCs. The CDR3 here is CASSPWVAGEETQYF. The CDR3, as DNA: TGTGCCAGCTCACCATGGGTAGCGGGAGAAGAGACCCAGTACTTC. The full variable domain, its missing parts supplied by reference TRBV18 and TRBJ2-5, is NAGVMQNPRHLVRRRGQEARLRCSPMKGHSHVYWYRQLPEEGLKFMVYLQKENIIDESGMPKERFSAEFPKEGPSILRIQQVVRGDSAAYFCASSPWVAGEETQYFGPGTRLLVL.